The 28 T cell receptor beta chains given below trace back to one sample, sequenced in a study of cytotoxic CD8 clonotypes in ibrutinib-treated CLL. Assay used: immunoSEQ multiplex PCR; TCRdb lists only in-frame clones, some missing. The sample contains 300,000 to 400,000 clones, approximately 67% of which appear only once. Source: PBMCs, taken after 36 months of ibrutinib treatment. The receptor set was obtained from a human donor with chronic lymphocytic leukemia.

This clone was found a few times. This chain connects TRBV25-1 to TRBJ1-6; weak D call: TRBD1 (6 bases). The length of the CDR3 is 16 residues. The V gene lost 1 base and the J gene lost 7 bases, with 14 bases spanning the gap. Per germline, CDR1 MGHDK and CDR2 SYGVNS. The CDR3 reads CASSESGQSPNSPLHF. The CDR3, as DNA: TGTGCCAGCAGTGAATCAGGACAGAGCCCAAATTCACCCCTCCACTTT.

The chain links TRBV7-6 to TRBJ2-7; 10 bases match TRBD2. CDR1 is SGHVS, CDR2 FNYEAQ, per germline. V shed 5 bases, J shed 5 bases, and the junction held 6 bases outside the gene matches. This CDR3 spans 14 amino acids. CDR3 protein: CASSASGRFNEQYF. The CDR3 DNA reads TGTGCCAGCAGCGCTAGCGGGAGATTCAACGAGCAGTACTTC.

This rearrangement joins TRBV4-2 to TRBJ1-6; 7 bases fit TRBD1. Germline CDR1 and CDR2: LGHNA and YNFKEQ. Trimming cost V 5 bases and J 10 bases; bases outside gene matches: 11. This CDR3 is built from 15 residues. The CDR3 loop is CASSGNGDSRSPLHF. Written as DNA, the CDR3 is TGTGCCAGCAGCGGGAATGGGGACAGTCGATCACCCCTCCACTTT.

The table lists this clone with a few counts. The J gene is TRBJ2-5, the V gene TRBV7-8; 9 positions match TRBD2. The CDR3 consists of 17 residues. From germline, CDR1 is SGHVS and CDR2 FQNEAQ. After removal of 1 base from V and 5 bases from J, the junction contained 11 bases not matched to a gene. CDR3 coding DNA: TGTGCCAGCAGCTTAGGGTTAGCGGGGGACCCGGGGGAGACCCAGTACTTC. Protein sequence: CASSLGLAGDPGETQYF.

This clone was seen only a few times. V usage is TRBV10-3 and J usage is TRBJ1-2; D unclear. Germline V gives CDR1 ENHRY, CDR2 SYGVKD. V was cut by 2 bases and J by 0 bases, with 7 bases left in between. The length of the CDR3 is 14 residues. The CDR3, as DNA: TGTGCCATCAGTGAGAAGCCGACTAACTATGGCTACACCTTC. It translates to CAISEKPTNYGYTF.

CDR3 region: CASSSQVIETQYF. CDR3 DNA: TGTGCCAGCAGCTCACAGGTCATTGAGACCCAGTACTTC. The chain joins TRBV7-8 to TRBJ2-5; D might be TRBD1 (5 bases). The V end was cut by 4 bases, the J end by 5 bases, with 11 bases between. The CDR3 runs to 13 residues. Germline values: CDR1 SGHVS, CDR2 FQNEAQ.

This sequence joins TRBV10-2 and TRBJ2-1, with D uncertain. The CDR3 consists of 12 residues. V lost 6 bases and J lost 7, with 10 bases in between. The germline V gene encodes CDR1 WSHSY and CDR2 SAAADI. In DNA form, the CDR3 reads TGCGCCAGCAGCCCAACTTCGAATGAGCAGTTCTTC. It codes for CASSPTSNEQFF.

This clone was observed a single time. This rearrangement joins TRBV29-1 to TRBJ2-1, with TRBD2 matching 8 bases. This CDR3 spans 15 amino acids. The J segment lost 7 bases and the V segment lost 7 bases, leaving 15 bases of the junction unmatched. Germline CDR1 SQVTM, CDR2 ANQGSEA. The CDR3 spells CSARPGLDISNEQFF. The DNA of the CDR3 is TGCAGCGCTCGACCGGGACTAGACATTTCTAATGAGCAGTTCTTC.

This clone was counted between two and nine times. This chain joins TRBV5-1 and TRBJ2-7; the match to TRBD1 covers 7 bases. The junction had 6 bases not matched to a gene; V was cut back by 3 bases and J by 6 bases. Germline V CDR1 and CDR2: SGHRS, YFSETQ. This CDR3 spans 13 amino acids. The CDR3, as DNA: TGCGCCAGCAGCTACGGGACAGACACCGAGCAGTACTTC. Translation gives CASSYGTDTEQYF.

J is TRBJ2-7 and V is TRBV4-3; unclear D gene. V gave up 1 base and J gave up 7 bases, with 11 bases separating them. The CDR3 is made up of 13 amino acids. CDR1 and CDR2 from the germline V gene are LGHNA and YSLEER. The CDR3 here is CASSQGAVGEQYF. The CDR3 coding sequence is TGCGCCAGCAGCCAAGGAGCAGTAGGTGAGCAGTACTTC.

This clone turned up a few times. This chain links TRBV5-8 with TRBJ1-2; TRBD1 is a possible D gene (5 bases). V shed 0 bases and J shed 4 bases, with 19 bases lying between them. Germline V gene sequence: CDR1 SGHTS, CDR2 YDEGEE. CDR3 length: 17 residues. The DNA of the CDR3 is TGTGCCAGCAGCTTGGCCGTGACCGGGGCGCGGTCCTATGGCTACACCTTC. Translating gives CASSLAVTGARSYGYTF.

The chain recombines TRBV10-1 with TRBJ1-6; 9 bases agree with TRBD1. The CDR3 runs to 20 residues. Per germline, CDR1 WNHNN and CDR2 SYGVQD (reference sequence). V lost 6 bases and J lost 1; bases outside the gene matches: 16. The CDR3 loop is CASRKETGTGCDSYNSPLHF. CDR3 bases: TGCGCCAGCAGAAAAGAAACCGGGACAGGGTGTGATTCCTATAATTCACCCCTCCACTTT.

This chain connects TRBV10-3 to TRBJ2-5; D ambiguous. The CDR3 spans 16 residues. V lost 0 bases and J lost 1, with 12 bases in between. From germline, CDR1 is ENHRY and CDR2 SYGVKD. The CDR3: CAISESKARSQETQYF. The DNA for the CDR3 is TGTGCCATCAGTGAGTCGAAAGCACGATCCCAAGAGACCCAGTACTTC.

CDR3 amino acids: CASSLSRGSTEAFF. The DNA of the CDR3 is TGTGCCAGCAGTTTAAGCAGGGGATCGACTGAAGCTTTCTTT. The V and J genes are TRBV27 and TRBJ1-1; D is possibly TRBD1 (6 bases). CDR3 length: 14 residues. The germline CDR1 and CDR2 sequences are MNHEY and SMNVEV (reference sequence). Trimming cost V 2 bases and J 5 bases, with 12 bases left between them.

The sample holds a few counts of this clone. The rearrangement uses TRBV7-9 and TRBJ1-2; the D gene is possibly TRBD1 (6 bases). In germline, CDR1 is SEHNR, CDR2 FQNEAQ (reference sequence). The ends were cut back, 0 bases at V and 4 bases at J, with 12 bases in the middle. The CDR3 spans 15 residues. DNA for the CDR3: TGTGCCAGCAGCTTAGCCGGGGGGCGCTCCTATGGCTACACCTTC. Protein: CASSLAGGRSYGYTF. The full variable domain, with the rest looked up from reference TRBV7-9 and TRBJ1-2, is DTGVSQNPRHKITKRGQNVTFRCDPISEHNRLYWYRQTLGQGPEFLTYFQNEAQLEKSRLLSDRFSAERPKGSFSTLEIQRTEQGDSAMYLCASSLAGGRSYGYTFGSGTRLTVV.

V usage is TRBV7-9 and J usage is TRBJ1-5; D not certain. The CDR3 spans 13 residues. Trimming pared 3 bases from V and 4 bases from J, leaving 7 bases between. Germline V gene lookup returns CDR1 SEHNR and CDR2 FQNEAQ (reference sequence). The DNA for the CDR3 is TGTGCCAGCAGCTTGACTTTAAATCAGCCCCAGCATTTT. As protein: CASSLTLNQPQHF.

The rearrangement uses TRBV5-1 and TRBJ2-7, with D perhaps TRBD1 (6 bases). The CDR3 contains 14 residues. The V end lost 4 bases, the J end lost 4 bases, and 15 bases lay between the germline ends. Germline CDR1 and CDR2: SGHRS and YFSETQ. The CDR3 DNA reads TGCGCCAGCAGCACAGGGTCCTTCGGGTACGAGCAGTACTTC. Encoded protein: CASSTGSFGYEQYF.

J is TRBJ1-1 and V is TRBV5-1, with D tentatively TRBD1 (5 bases). Germline V gives CDR1 SGHRS, CDR2 YFSETQ. The CDR3 spans 18 residues. V shed 4 bases and J shed 0 bases, with 22 bases lying between them. In DNA form, the CDR3 reads TGCGCCAGCAGCCTCCGCCCTTGGGAATGGGGGATGAACACTGAAGCTTTCTTT. This encodes CASSLRPWEWGMNTEAFF.

V usage is TRBV6-1 and J usage is TRBJ1-5; D might be TRBD1 (6 bases). This CDR3 region has 15 residues. Trimming left V 6 bases short and J 6 bases short, with 18 bases between. CDR1 and CDR2 from the germline V gene are MNHNS and SASEGT. CDR3 region: CASSALTGFAQPQHF. Here the CDR3 DNA reads TGTGCCAGCAGCGCCCTTACAGGGTTCGCTCAGCCCCAGCATTTT.

The rearrangement joins TRBV2 to TRBJ1-4; D is ambiguous. CDR1 and CDR2 (germline): SNHLY, FYNNEI. V lost 4 bases, J lost 4 bases, and 10 bases lay in between. The CDR3 spans 14 residues. As DNA, the CDR3 is TGTGCCAGCAGTGTCGGCAGCAATAATGAAAAACTGTTTTTT. Amino acids: CASSVGSNNEKLFF.

This clone has a handful of counts. In DNA form, the CDR3 reads TGTGCCAGCAGTCGGACCCTCTTGGCCAACACCGGGGAGCTGTTTTTT. This gives the protein CASSRTLLANTGELFF. This sequence joins TRBV28 and TRBJ2-2; D gene uncertain. V was clipped by 5 bases and J by 2 bases, with 15 bases between them. Per the germline V gene, CDR1 is MDHEN and CDR2 is SYDVKM. The CDR3 covers 16 residues. The full variable domain, in which reference TRBV28 and TRBJ2-2 provide the parts outside the CDR3, is DVKVTQSSRYLVKRTGEKVFLECVQDMDHENMFWYRQDPGLGLRLIYFSYDVKMKEKGDIPEGYSVSREKKERFSLILESASTNQTSMYLCASSRTLLANTGELFFGEGSRLTVL.

CDR3 loop: CASTVTGGRASRKFF. The CDR3 DNA is TGTGCCAGCACCGTAACTGGGGGGAGGGCCTCTCGTAAGTTCTTC. V is TRBV7-3 and J is TRBJ2-1; TRBD2 matches 7 bases. Unmatched junction bases numbered 20, after V lost 7 bases and J lost 14 bases. The CDR3 spans 15 residues. Germline V gene sequence: CDR1 SGHTA, CDR2 FQGTGA.

The genes are TRBV4-1 and TRBJ1-5; 8 bases align to TRBD1. The length of the CDR3 is 16 residues. CDR1 is MGHRA, CDR2 YSYEKL, per germline. Here the CDR3 reads CAAGLEFDRGYQPQHF. CDR3 coding DNA: TGCGCGGCCGGACTCGAATTTGACAGGGGATATCAGCCCCAGCATTTT.

The genes are TRBV28 and TRBJ2-7; the D gene is possibly TRBD1 (5 bases). This CDR3 contains 15 residues. Germline assignment: CDR1 MDHEN and CDR2 SYDVKM. V was trimmed by 1 base and J by 1 base, leaving 11 bases between them. CDR3 nucleotides: TGTGCCAGCAGTTTATTCGCGACAGCGTCCTACGAGCAGTACTTC. It yields the protein CASSLFATASYEQYF.

The chain uses TRBV9 and TRBJ2-5; 8 nucleotides align to TRBD1. V was clipped by 2 bases and J by 1 base; unmatched bases: 1. The CDR3 loop spans 14 amino acids. Germline V gives CDR1 SGDLS, CDR2 YYNGEE. Written as DNA, the CDR3 is TGTGCCAGCAGCGTCAGGGGGCTCCAAGAGACCCAGTACTTC. Translating it yields CASSVRGLQETQYF.

V is TRBV2 and J is TRBJ2-1; 8 bases are shared with TRBD2. The CDR3 sequence is 15 residues long. CDR1 SNHLY and CDR2 FYNNEI come from the germline V gene. The V and J ends lost 6 bases and 5 bases, in that order; junction bases with no gene match: 9. CDR3 DNA: TGTGCCAGCAGGAAGACTAGCGCATACGACAATGAGCAGTTCTTC. Protein: CASRKTSAYDNEQFF.

V and J are TRBV5-6 and TRBJ2-3; a weak D match, TRBD1 (5 bases). The CDR3 contains 14 residues. Germline loops: CDR1 SGHDT, CDR2 YYEEEE. Trimming pared 0 bases from V and 3 bases from J, leaving 8 bases between. CDR3 DNA: TGTGCCAGCAGCTTGGACAGGTGGACAGATACGCAGTATTTT. Translation: CASSLDRWTDTQYF.

This clone appeared once. This chain uses TRBV4-1 with TRBJ1-4, with a possible D match to TRBD1 (6 bases). The V gene's germline CDR1 is MGHRA and CDR2 YSYEKL. This CDR3 is 16 amino acids long. Trimming pared 2 bases from V and 0 bases from J, leaving 10 bases between. The CDR3: CASSQTGIATNEKLFF. Here the CDR3 DNA reads TGCGCCAGCAGCCAAACAGGGATTGCAACTAATGAAAAACTGTTTTTT.